The rows below give T cell receptor beta chains drawn from one sample of a study of blood T cell repertoires in COVID-19. Only in-frame clones appear in the TCRdb table, and some are missing; sequencing was by immunoSEQ multiplex PCR. The sample lists approximately 150,000 clones; roughly 87% were seen once. Sequenced sample: PBMCs or T cells enriched from blood (not recorded which). The receptors stem from a human donor with acute COVID-19. The donor label of this sample is uncertain. Both conserved end residues are part of each CDR3. Each record gives: CDR3 protein, CDR3 DNA, clone size, J gene, D gene, V gene. D genes are given only for firm matches. Size is omitted from some rows. Given values are once, few, many or a class for expanded clones.

CDR3aa: CASSQGNRGQGAFF
CDR3nt: TGCGCCAGCAGCCAAGGGAACAGGGGGCAAGGAGCTTTCTTT
abundance: -
j_gene: TRBJ1-1
d_gene: TRBD1
v_gene: TRBV4-1

CDR3aa: CASSLAVQNSPLHF
CDR3nt: TGTGCCAGCAGCTTAGCCGTACAGAATTCACCCCTCCACTTT
abundance: -
j_gene: TRBJ1-6
d_gene: -
v_gene: TRBV7-9

CDR3aa: CASSPPLAIGDRYNSETQYF
CDR3nt: TGTGCCAGCTCACCACCGTTGGCGATCGGGGACAGGTATAATTCGGAGACCCAGTACTTC
abundance: -
j_gene: TRBJ2-5
d_gene: TRBD1
v_gene: TRBV18

CDR3aa: CASKAPGGAADTQYF
CDR3nt: TGTGCCAGCAAGGCGCCGGGGGGGGCAGCAGATACGCAGTATTTT
abundance: -
j_gene: TRBJ2-3
d_gene: TRBD2
v_gene: TRBV2

CDR3aa: CASSPRTSGGSETQYF
CDR3nt: TGTGCCAGCAGTCCCCGGACTAGCGGGGGGTCTGAGACCCAGTACTTC
abundance: -
j_gene: TRBJ2-5
d_gene: TRBD2
v_gene: TRBV28

CDR3aa: CASSRTGPDTQYF
CDR3nt: TGTGCCAGCAGTCGAACAGGGCCAGATACGCAGTATTTT
abundance: -
j_gene: TRBJ2-3
d_gene: -
v_gene: TRBV2

CDR3aa: CASSQNRDSYGYTF
CDR3nt: TGTGCCAGCTCACAAAACCGGGACAGCTATGGCTACACCTTC
abundance: -
j_gene: TRBJ1-2
d_gene: TRBD1
v_gene: TRBV18

CDR3aa: CASSVAGTTFGNEQFF
CDR3nt: TGTGCCAGCAGCGTCGCAGGGACTACCTTTGGCAATGAGCAGTTCTTC
abundance: -
j_gene: TRBJ2-1
d_gene: TRBD2
v_gene: TRBV9

CDR3aa: CASSYSYNSPLHF
CDR3nt: TGTGCCAGTTCCTACTCCTATAATTCACCCCTCCACTTT
abundance: -
j_gene: TRBJ1-6
d_gene: -
v_gene: TRBV19

CDR3aa: CASSQGGQGTGHSNTIYF
CDR3nt: TGTGCCAGCAGCCAAGGGGGACAGGGGACGGGCCATTCAAACACCATATATTTT
abundance: -
j_gene: TRBJ1-3
d_gene: TRBD1
v_gene: TRBV3-1/TRBV3-2

CDR3aa: CASSQVKEGNYGYTF
CDR3nt: TGTGCCAGCAGCCAAGTTAAAGAGGGTAACTATGGCTACACCTTC
abundance: -
j_gene: TRBJ1-2
d_gene: -
v_gene: TRBV3-1/TRBV3-2

CDR3aa: CASKLGVAGPTFGGQFF
CDR3nt: TGTGCCAGCAAATTGGGCGTCGCAGGGCCCACGTTCGGCGGGCAGTTCTTC
abundance: -
j_gene: TRBJ2-1
d_gene: -
v_gene: TRBV5-4

CDR3aa: CSVSDRGVYGYTF
CDR3nt: TGCAGCGTTTCCGACAGGGGAGTCTATGGCTACACCTTC
abundance: -
j_gene: TRBJ1-2
d_gene: TRBD1
v_gene: TRBV29-1

CDR3aa: CASRQMDRDTGELFF
CDR3nt: TGTGCCAGCAGACAAATGGACAGGGATACCGGGGAGCTGTTTTTT
abundance: -
j_gene: TRBJ2-2
d_gene: TRBD1
v_gene: TRBV25-1

CDR3aa: CASSPRLDRGSTEAFF
CDR3nt: TGTGCCAGCTCACCACGGCTCGACAGGGGAAGTACTGAAGCTTTCTTT
abundance: -
j_gene: TRBJ1-1
d_gene: TRBD1
v_gene: TRBV18

CDR3aa: CASSPRLAYGYTF
CDR3nt: TGTGCCAGCAGCCCGCGACTGGCCTATGGCTACACCTTC
abundance: -
j_gene: TRBJ1-2
d_gene: -
v_gene: TRBV7-9

CDR3aa: CASTGLNPYEQYF
CDR3nt: TGTGCCAGCACCGGACTAAACCCCTACGAGCAGTACTTC
abundance: -
j_gene: TRBJ2-7
d_gene: -
v_gene: TRBV9

CDR3aa: CASSIDPGINYGYTF
CDR3nt: TGTGCCAGTAGTATAGACCCGGGAATCAACTATGGCTACACCTTC
abundance: -
j_gene: TRBJ1-2
d_gene: -
v_gene: TRBV19

CDR3aa: CASSVGDPRGETQYF
CDR3nt: TGTGCCAGCAGCGTAGGCGACCCTAGGGGGGAGACCCAGTACTTC
abundance: once
j_gene: TRBJ2-5
d_gene: -
v_gene: TRBV9

CDR3aa: CASSLVTGPAEAFF
CDR3nt: TGTGCCAGCAGCTTAGTTACAGGGCCCGCTGAAGCTTTCTTT
abundance: -
j_gene: TRBJ1-1
d_gene: -
v_gene: TRBV11-2

CDR3aa: CASSPVRGFYGYTF
CDR3nt: TGTGCCAGCTCACCAGTGCGGGGGTTCTATGGCTACACCTTC
abundance: -
j_gene: TRBJ1-2
d_gene: -
v_gene: TRBV18

CDR3aa: CAWSVSPTGGEKLFF
CDR3nt: TGTGCCTGGAGTGTTTCCCCGACTGGTGGCGAAAAACTGTTTTTT
abundance: -
j_gene: TRBJ1-4
d_gene: -
v_gene: TRBV30

CDR3aa: CASSLSTALYGYTF
CDR3nt: TGCGCCAGCAGCTTGTCTACAGCCTTATATGGCTACACCTTC
abundance: once
j_gene: TRBJ1-2
d_gene: -
v_gene: TRBV5-1

CDR3aa: CASSSRPGRHSGYTF
CDR3nt: TGTGCCAGCAGTTCTCGGCCCGGGAGACATTCAGGCTACACCTTC
abundance: once
j_gene: TRBJ1-2
d_gene: -
v_gene: TRBV6-5

CDR3aa: CASGQLAQSSYNEQFF
CDR3nt: TGTGCCAGCGGACAGTTGGCACAGAGCTCCTACAATGAGCAGTTCTTC
abundance: -
j_gene: TRBJ2-1
d_gene: -
v_gene: TRBV7-3

CDR3aa: CASSSLTGQGVQPQHF
CDR3nt: TGTGCCAGCAGCTCCCTAACCGGACAGGGGGTTCAGCCCCAGCATTTT
abundance: -
j_gene: TRBJ1-5
d_gene: TRBD1
v_gene: TRBV7-9

CDR3aa: CASSWLQGTPYEQYF
CDR3nt: TGTGCCAGCAGCTGGTTACAGGGTACCCCCTACGAGCAGTACTTC
abundance: -
j_gene: TRBJ2-7
d_gene: -
v_gene: TRBV7-9

CDR3aa: CASSIQGYNSPLHF
CDR3nt: TGCGCCAGCAGCATACAGGGATATAATTCACCCCTCCACTTT
abundance: -
j_gene: TRBJ1-6
d_gene: -
v_gene: TRBV5-1

CDR3aa: CASSLTEYNEQFF
CDR3nt: TGTGCCAGCAGTTTGACAGAGTACAATGAGCAGTTCTTC
abundance: -
j_gene: TRBJ2-1
d_gene: -
v_gene: TRBV2

CDR3aa: CASSLGYGDSYNEQFF
CDR3nt: TGTGCCAGCAGCTTAGGTTACGGGGACTCCTACAATGAGCAGTTCTTC
abundance: -
j_gene: TRBJ2-1
d_gene: -
v_gene: TRBV7-9

CDR3aa: CASSQFSPWTGRTDTQYF
CDR3nt: TGTGCCAGCAGCCAATTCTCACCCTGGACAGGGAGGACAGATACGCAGTATTTT
abundance: -
j_gene: TRBJ2-3
d_gene: TRBD1
v_gene: TRBV4-2

CDR3aa: CASSPPGTGGHINTEAFF
CDR3nt: TGTGCCAGCTCACCACCGGGGACAGGGGGTCATATTAACACTGAAGCTTTCTTT
abundance: -
j_gene: TRBJ1-1
d_gene: TRBD1
v_gene: TRBV18

CDR3aa: CASSLGGAGAFF
CDR3nt: TGTGCCAGCAGCTTGGGGGGAGCGGGCGCTTTCTTT
abundance: -
j_gene: TRBJ1-1
d_gene: -
v_gene: TRBV5-6

CDR3aa: CASSIIGDNSPLHF
CDR3nt: TGTGCCAGTAGTATCATAGGGGATAATTCACCCCTCCACTTT
abundance: -
j_gene: TRBJ1-6
d_gene: -
v_gene: TRBV19

CDR3aa: CASSVESDSSGNTIYF
CDR3nt: TGTGCCAGCAGCGTAGAATCCGACAGCTCTGGAAACACCATATATTTT
abundance: few
j_gene: TRBJ1-3
d_gene: -
v_gene: TRBV9

CDR3aa: CASSQDNSYEQYF
CDR3nt: TGTGCCAGCAGCCAAGATAATTCCTACGAGCAGTACTTC
abundance: -
j_gene: TRBJ2-7
d_gene: -
v_gene: TRBV4-2

CDR3aa: CASSMDFYQPQHF
CDR3nt: TGTGCCAGCAGTATGGACTTCTATCAGCCCCAGCATTTT
abundance: once
j_gene: TRBJ1-5
d_gene: -
v_gene: TRBV3-1/TRBV3-2

CDR3aa: CASSLDRLREKLFF
CDR3nt: TGTGCCAGCAGCCTTGACAGGCTGCGGGAAAAACTGTTTTTT
abundance: -
j_gene: TRBJ1-4
d_gene: -
v_gene: TRBV11-2

CDR3aa: CASSLPQGAGSPLHF
CDR3nt: TGTGCCAGCAGTCTCCCTCAGGGGGCCGGTTCACCCCTCCACTTT
abundance: -
j_gene: TRBJ1-6
d_gene: TRBD1
v_gene: TRBV27

CDR3aa: CASSPYRGRIEKLFF
CDR3nt: TGTGCCAGCTCACCCTACAGGGGGCGTATTGAAAAACTGTTTTTT
abundance: once
j_gene: TRBJ1-4
d_gene: TRBD1
v_gene: TRBV18

CDR3aa: CASSLRRVSSYEQYF
CDR3nt: TGTGCCAGCAGCTTGAGGAGGGTTAGCTCCTACGAGCAGTACTTC
abundance: -
j_gene: TRBJ2-7
d_gene: -
v_gene: TRBV5-8

CDR3aa: CASRYGGEQYF
CDR3nt: TGTGCCAGCAGATATGGCGGCGAGCAGTACTTC
abundance: -
j_gene: TRBJ2-7
d_gene: -
v_gene: TRBV5-6

CDR3aa: CASSLAGQDNEQFF
CDR3nt: TGTGCCAGCAGCTTGGCGGGACAGGACAATGAGCAGTTCTTC
abundance: -
j_gene: TRBJ2-1
d_gene: TRBD1
v_gene: TRBV5-6

CDR3aa: CASSLEGGQLRTDTQYF
CDR3nt: TGTGCCAGCAGTTTGGAGGGAGGACAACTTAGGACAGATACGCAGTATTTT
abundance: -
j_gene: TRBJ2-3
d_gene: -
v_gene: TRBV27

CDR3aa: CASSPRRGTATNEKLFF
CDR3nt: TGTGCCAGCAGCCCACGACGAGGAACTGCAACTAATGAAAAACTGTTTTTT
abundance: few
j_gene: TRBJ1-4
d_gene: -
v_gene: TRBV14